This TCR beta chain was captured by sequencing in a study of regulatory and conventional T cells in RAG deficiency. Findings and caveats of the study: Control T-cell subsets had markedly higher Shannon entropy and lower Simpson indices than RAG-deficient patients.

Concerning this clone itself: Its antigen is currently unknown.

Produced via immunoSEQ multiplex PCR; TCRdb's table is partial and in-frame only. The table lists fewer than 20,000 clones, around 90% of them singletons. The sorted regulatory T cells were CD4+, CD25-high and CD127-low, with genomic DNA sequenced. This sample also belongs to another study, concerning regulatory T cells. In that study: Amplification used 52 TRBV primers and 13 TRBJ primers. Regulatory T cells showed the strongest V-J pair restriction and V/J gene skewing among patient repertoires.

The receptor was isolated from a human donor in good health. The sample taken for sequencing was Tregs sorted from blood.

CDR3 DNA: TGTGCCAGCAGTTCCACCCTACGGCTAGCGGGAGGGCCGGTCGAGCAGTTCTTC. Its translation is CASSSTLRLAGGPVEQFF. The gene calls are TRBV28 and TRBJ2-1; 12 nucleotides line up with TRBD2. The junction had 17 bases not matched to a gene; V was cut back by 4 bases and J by 10 bases. The CDR3 length is 18 residues. CDR1 is MDHEN and CDR2 is SYDVKM in the germline V gene.